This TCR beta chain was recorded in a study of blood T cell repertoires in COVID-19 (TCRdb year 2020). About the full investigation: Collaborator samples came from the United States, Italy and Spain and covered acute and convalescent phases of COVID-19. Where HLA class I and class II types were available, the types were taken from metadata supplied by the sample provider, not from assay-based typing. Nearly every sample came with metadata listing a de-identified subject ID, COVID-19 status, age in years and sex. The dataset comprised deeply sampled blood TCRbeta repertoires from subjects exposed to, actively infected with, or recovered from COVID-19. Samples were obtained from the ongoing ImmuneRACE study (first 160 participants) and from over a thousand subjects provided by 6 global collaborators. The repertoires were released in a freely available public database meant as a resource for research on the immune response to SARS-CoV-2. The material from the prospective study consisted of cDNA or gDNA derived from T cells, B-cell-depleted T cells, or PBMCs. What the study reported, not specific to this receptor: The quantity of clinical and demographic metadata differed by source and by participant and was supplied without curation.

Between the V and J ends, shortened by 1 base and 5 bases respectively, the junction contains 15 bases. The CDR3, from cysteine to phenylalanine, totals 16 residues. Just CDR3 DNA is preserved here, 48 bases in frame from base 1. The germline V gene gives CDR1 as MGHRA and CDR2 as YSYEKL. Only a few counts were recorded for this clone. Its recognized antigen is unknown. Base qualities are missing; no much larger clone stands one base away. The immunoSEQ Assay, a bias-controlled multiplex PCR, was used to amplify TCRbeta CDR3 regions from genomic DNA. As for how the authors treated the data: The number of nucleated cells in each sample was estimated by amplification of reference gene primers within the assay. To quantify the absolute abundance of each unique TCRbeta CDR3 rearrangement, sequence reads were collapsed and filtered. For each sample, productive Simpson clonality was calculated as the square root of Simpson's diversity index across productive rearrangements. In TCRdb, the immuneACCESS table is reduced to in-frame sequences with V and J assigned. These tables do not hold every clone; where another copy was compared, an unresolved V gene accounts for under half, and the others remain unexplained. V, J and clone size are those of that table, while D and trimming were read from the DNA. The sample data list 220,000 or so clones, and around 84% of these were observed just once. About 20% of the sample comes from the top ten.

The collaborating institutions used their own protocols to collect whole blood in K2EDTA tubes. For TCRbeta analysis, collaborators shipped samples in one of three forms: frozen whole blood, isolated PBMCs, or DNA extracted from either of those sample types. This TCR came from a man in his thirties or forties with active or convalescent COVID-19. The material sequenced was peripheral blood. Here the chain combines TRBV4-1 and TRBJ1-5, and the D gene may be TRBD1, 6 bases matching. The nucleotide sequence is TGCGCCAGCAGCCAAGGTCCCGGGACACCCTATCAGCCCCAGCATTTT. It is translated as CASSQGPGTPYQPQHF.